The 26 T cell receptor beta chains in this list originate from one sample, sequenced in a study of blood T cells in healthy people across ages. A J-beta primer mix and a sample-barcoded 5' primer were used in a second PCR of about 7 to 12 cycles. MiXCR, applied by TCRdb to the 5' RACE reads, yields one record per CDR3 protein. The sample has about 1,000,000 distinct CDR3 sequences, around 45% seen once. Source material: blood. These receptors originate from a woman aged 60-75 years in good health.

This chain joins TRBV12-5 and TRBJ2-7; TRBD1 matches 10 bases. CDR1 LGHNT and CDR2 FRNRAP come from the germline V gene. V was clipped by 7 bases and J by 6 bases; unmatched bases: 9. This CDR3 is built from 14 residues. CDR3 loop: CASVPGTGDCEQYF. As DNA, the CDR3 is TGTGCTAGTGTCCCCGGGACAGGGGACTGCGAGCAGTACTTC.

The rearrangement joins TRBV14 to TRBJ2-3; a weak D match, TRBD1 (6 bases). From germline, CDR1 is SGHDN and CDR2 FVKESK. The germline V and J ends were trimmed by 2 bases and 2 bases, with 11 bases remaining between them. CDR3 length equals 15 residues. For the CDR3, the DNA is TGTGCCAGCAGCCAAACTACAGGGTACACAGATACGCAGTATTTT. The encoded protein is CASSQTTGYTDTQYF.

The chain employs TRBV27 and TRBJ2-3; D is perhaps TRBD2 (5 bases). The CDR3 is 13 amino acids. V lost 5 bases and J lost 7, with 13 bases in between. Germline loops: CDR1 MNHEY, CDR2 SMNVEV (reference sequence). The CDR3 is CASSVGPGYTQYF. CDR3 DNA: TGTGCCAGCAGTGTAGGGCCGGGATATACGCAGTATTTT.

The chain uses TRBV12-3 or TRBV12-4 and TRBJ2-1, with a possible D match to TRBD1 (5 bases). Trimming took off 2 bases at V and 1 base at J, with 9 bases between the two ends. CDR3 size: 15 residues. The chain's CDR3 is CASSLKDKSYNEQFF. DNA for the CDR3: TGTGCCAGCAGTTTAAAGGACAAGTCCTACAATGAGCAGTTCTTC.

This chain connects TRBV6-1 to TRBJ1-2; D gene unclear. V was trimmed by 2 bases and J by 6 bases, leaving 10 bases between them. The CDR3 sequence is 13 residues long. CDR1 MNHNS and CDR2 SASEGT come from the germline V gene. The CDR3 sequence is CASSEPFLDGYTF. CDR3 in DNA: TGTGCCAGCAGTGAACCCTTCTTGGATGGCTACACCTTC.

J is TRBJ2-5 and V is TRBV9, with 12 bases aligning to TRBD1. Trimming at V came to 6 bases and at J to 5 bases, leaving 8 bases not matched to a gene. The CDR3 has 15 amino acids. From germline, CDR1 is SGDLS and CDR2 YYNGEE. CDR3 in amino acids: CASTPSGQGAETQYF. CDR3 coding DNA: TGTGCCAGCACCCCCTCGGGACAGGGGGCTGAGACCCAGTACTTC.

This clonotype was counted a single time. The chain employs TRBV20-1 and TRBJ2-3; a possible D gene is TRBD1 (6 bases). This CDR3 is built from 13 residues. Germline CDR1 is DFQATT and CDR2 is SNEGSKA (reference sequence). The V end lost 2 bases, the J end lost 6 bases, and 12 bases lay between the germline ends. CDR3 residues: CSARKGVKDTQYF. Here the CDR3 DNA reads TGCAGTGCTAGAAAGGGGGTGAAGGATACGCAGTATTTT.

This chain connects TRBV20-1 to TRBJ2-5; 10 nucleotides agree with TRBD2. From germline, CDR1 is DFQATT and CDR2 SNEGSKA (reference sequence). Losses at the gene ends were 3 bases for V and 5 bases for J; bases not matched to a gene: 9. The CDR3 runs 15 residues. In DNA form, the CDR3 reads TGCAGTGCTAGTTTGCTAGCGGGAGTCGGGGAGACCCAGTACTTC. This encodes CSASLLAGVGETQYF.

This clonotype was seen repeatedly, ten times or more. The chain links TRBV5-1 to TRBJ2-5; 14 nucleotides line up with TRBD2. Trimming took 4 bases from V and 2 from J; bases not matched to a gene: 7. The CDR3 length is 17 residues. Germline V gives CDR1 SGHRS, CDR2 YFSETQ. The CDR3 reads CASSPGTSGSQQETQYF. The CDR3 DNA follows: TGCGCCAGCAGCCCCGGGACTAGCGGGAGCCAGCAAGAGACCCAGTACTTC.

The chain is built from TRBV5-1 and TRBJ1-2; D not certain. CDR3 length: 14 residues. The V end lost 3 bases, the J end lost 4 bases, and 13 bases lay between the germline ends. The germline V gene encodes CDR1 SGHRS and CDR2 YFSETQ. This CDR3 reads CASSSGFSLYGYTF. In nucleotides, the CDR3 is TGCGCCAGCAGCTCGGGATTTTCCCTCTATGGCTACACCTTC.

The CDR3 spells CASIRTAGPYEQYF. CDR3 bases: TGTGCCAGCATTAGGACAGCCGGCCCCTACGAGCAGTACTTC. The J gene is TRBJ2-7, the V gene TRBV6-6; a weak D match, TRBD1 (6 bases). The CDR3 extends over 14 amino acids. V lost 7 bases and J 2 bases, leaving 15 bases between the germline ends. Germline V gene data show CDR1 as MNHNY and CDR2 as SVGAGI (reference sequence).

This clonotype was recorded a few times. The chain links TRBV25-1 to TRBJ2-3; a possible D gene is TRBD1 (5 bases). Germline CDR1 MGHDK, CDR2 SYGVNS. This CDR3 is built from 14 residues. V lost 5 bases and J 1 base, leaving 10 bases between the germline ends. CDR3 sequence reads: CASSSRVGTDTQYF. The CDR3, as DNA: TGTGCCAGCAGTTCCAGGGTGGGCACAGATACGCAGTATTTT. The whole variable domain, remainder taken from reference TRBV25-1 and TRBJ2-3, is EADIYQTPRYLVIGTGKKITLECSQTMGHDKMYWYQQDPGMELHLIHYSYGVNSTEKGDLSSESTVSRIRTEHFPLTLESARPSHTSQYLCASSSRVGTDTQYFGPGTRLTVL.

Turning to this clonotype: The junction departs from the called germline gene at one end, perhaps through a read error. V and J are TRBV29-1 and TRBJ2-3; 7 bases are a match to TRBD2. The CDR3 loop spans 15 amino acids. The germline gives CDR1 SQVTM, CDR2 ANQGSEA. In DNA form, the CDR3 reads TGCAGCGCTGAAGTTCGGGGGAGGGCCGCAGATACGCAGTATTTT. Translated, it gives CSAEVRGRAADTQYF.

This sequence joins TRBV7-9 and TRBJ2-7; possible D gene TRBD1, 5 bases. Germline assignment: CDR1 SEHNR and CDR2 FQNEAQ (reference sequence). The V end was cut by 2 bases, the J end by 9 bases, with 8 bases between. This CDR3 region has 11 residues. CDR3 nucleotides: TGTGCCAGCAGCTTAACCCAGGGGCAGTACTTC. Translation gives CASSLTQGQYF.

This clonotype was recorded many times. CDR3 loop: CSVQIGLAAEQYF. CDR3 DNA: TGCAGCGTCCAAATAGGTCTAGCTGCCGAGCAGTACTTC. The chain couples TRBV29-1 to TRBJ2-7; TRBD2 might be the D (5 bases). CDR3 length: 13 residues. V lost 6 bases to trimming and J lost 6 bases, with 18 bases between them. Germline-derived CDR1 and CDR2 are SQVTM and ANQGSEA.

This clonotype occurred a few times. The chain combines TRBV4-1 with TRBJ1-2, with a weak D call TRBD1 (6 bases). This CDR3 comprises 16 residues. Germline lookup yields CDR1 MGHRA and CDR2 YSYEKL. The V and J ends lost 4 bases and 4 bases respectively, with 19 bases between them. The CDR3 loop reads CASSPDRTPIPYGYTF. CDR3 coding DNA: TGCGCCAGCAGCCCCGACAGGACCCCTATCCCCTATGGCTACACCTTC.

This chain links TRBV11-2 with TRBJ1-5; possible D gene TRBD1, 6 bases. The germline V and J ends were trimmed by 0 bases and 2 bases, with 8 bases remaining between them. The CDR3 is 15 residues long. Germline V lookup: CDR1 SGHAT, CDR2 FQNNGV. The CDR3 nucleotides read TGTGCCAGCAGCTTAGATGGGGGGCGCAATCAGCCCCAGCATTTT. Amino acid sequence: CASSLDGGRNQPQHF.

This rearrangement joins TRBV7-2 to TRBJ2-5, with 11 bases aligning to TRBD2. Near its end, the DNA agrees better with TRBJ2-7, so the J call may be wrong. The CDR3 covers 17 residues. The germline gives CDR1 SGHTA, CDR2 FQGNSA. The CDR3 protein is CASSLATLAGGTYEQYF. The CDR3 DNA reads as TGTGCCAGCAGCTTAGCAACTCTAGCGGGAGGTACCTACGAGCAGTACTTC.

The chain combines TRBV29-1 with TRBJ2-4; D is possibly TRBD1 (5 bases). The J call may be incorrect, as the DNA end agrees better with TRBJ2-7. Looked up from germline, CDR1 is SQVTM and CDR2 is ANQGSEA. The CDR3 has 14 amino acids. The CDR3 spells CSVYLGHLPYEQYF. CDR3 bases: TGCAGCGTTTACCTTGGACACCTCCCCTACGAGCAGTACTTC.

A word on this clonotype: Mismatch with germline at one junction end may stem from a read error. The chain employs TRBV5-1 and TRBJ1-1, with D perhaps TRBD1 (5 bases). The CDR3 loop spans 14 amino acids. Germline assignment: CDR1 SGHRS and CDR2 YFSETQ. The CDR3 loop reads CASSSSGGNTESFF. The CDR3 region has the DNA TGCGCCAGCAGCTCCTCGGGGGGGAACACTGAATCTTTCTTT.

J is TRBJ1-6 and V is TRBV4-1; D unresolved. Germline CDR1 reads MGHRA; CDR2 reads YSYEKL. V lost 1 base and J lost 4, with 8 bases in between. The CDR3 runs 15 residues. CDR3 residues: CASSQGVNYNSPLHF. Written as DNA, the CDR3 is TGCGCCAGCAGCCAAGGAGTCAATTATAATTCACCCCTCCACTTT.

The V and J genes are TRBV3-1 and TRBJ2-1; 10 nucleotides agree with TRBD2. CDR1 is LGHDT and CDR2 is YNNKEL in the germline V gene (reference sequence). The CDR3 sequence is 17 residues long. V dropped 8 bases and J dropped 8; count of bases not matched to a gene: 18. The CDR3 DNA follows: TGTGCCAGCGCACCCTATAATAGGCTAGCGGGAGTCGATGAGCAGTTCTTC. Its protein is CASAPYNRLAGVDEQFF.

This clonotype was seen more than once but under ten times. The chain links TRBV7-9 to TRBJ2-1; 7 bases align to TRBD2. Germline-derived CDR1 and CDR2 are SEHNR and FQNEAQ (reference sequence). The CDR3 sequence is 14 residues long. V lost 5 bases to trimming and J lost 7 bases; unmatched junction nucleotides: 8. CDR3 amino acids: CASSQGTGGNEQFF. Here the CDR3 DNA reads TGTGCCAGCAGCCAAGGGACCGGGGGGAATGAGCAGTTCTTC.

The chain links TRBV2 to TRBJ1-1, with 7 positions matching TRBD1. CDR3 length: 14 residues. Losses at the gene ends were 6 bases for V and 6 bases for J; bases not matched to a gene: 10. Germline CDR1 reads SNHLY; CDR2 reads FYNNEI. The CDR3 loop is CASRGGQSSAEAFF. CDR3 sequence (DNA): TGTGCCAGCAGAGGGGGACAGTCGTCAGCTGAAGCTTTCTTT. Full variable domain (missing parts from reference TRBV2 and TRBJ1-1): EPEVTQTPSHQVTQMGQEVILRCVPISNHLYFYWYRQILGQKVEFLVSFYNNEISEKSEIFDDQFSVERPDGSNFTLKIRSTKLEDSAMYFCASRGGQSSAEAFFGQGTRLTVV.

The chain joins TRBV5-1 to TRBJ1-4; 11 bases agree with TRBD1. The CDR3 extends over 14 amino acids. V lost 7 bases, J lost 11 bases, and 10 bases stayed unmatched. Germline V lookup: CDR1 SGHRS, CDR2 YFSETQ. The DNA for the CDR3 is TGCGCCAGCGGCCAACGGACAGGGGGCGAGAAACTGTTTTTT. Protein sequence: CASGQRTGGEKLFF.

The rearrangement joins TRBV24-1 to TRBJ1-1, with D perhaps matching TRBD1 (6 bases). Trimming took off 7 bases at V and 5 bases at J, with 13 bases between the two ends. The CDR3 sequence is 13 residues long. Per germline, CDR1 KGHDR and CDR2 SFDVKD. The CDR3 coding sequence is TGTGCCACCAGCTGGGGGGGCGTAACTGAAGCTTTCTTT. It yields the protein CATSWGGVTEAFF.